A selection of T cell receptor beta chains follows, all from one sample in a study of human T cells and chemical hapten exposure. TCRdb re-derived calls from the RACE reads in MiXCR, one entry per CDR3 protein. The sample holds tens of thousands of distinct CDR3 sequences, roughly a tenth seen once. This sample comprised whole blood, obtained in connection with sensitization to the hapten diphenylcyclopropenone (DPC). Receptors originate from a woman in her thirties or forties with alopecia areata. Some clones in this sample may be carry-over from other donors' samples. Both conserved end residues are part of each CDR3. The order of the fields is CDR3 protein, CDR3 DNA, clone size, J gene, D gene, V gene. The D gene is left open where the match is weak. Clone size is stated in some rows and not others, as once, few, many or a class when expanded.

CASSHEDLRHGYTF,TGTGCCAGCAGCCACGAAGATCTAAGACATGGCTACACCTTC,few,TRBJ1-2,-,TRBV4-2
CASSPKGSWASGYTF,TGTGCCAGCAGTCCGAAGGGTTCGTGGGCCTCTGGCTACACCTTC,-,TRBJ1-2,-,TRBV12-3/TRBV12-4
CSGAYRGSYEQYF,TGCAGTGGGGCATACAGGGGTTCGTACGAGCAGTACTTC,many,TRBJ2-7,TRBD1,TRBV20-1
CSAGRTGISPLHF,TGCAGTGCTGGTAGGACAGGGATCTCACCCCTCCACTTT,-,TRBJ1-6,TRBD1,TRBV20-1
CASSPRPPTEAFF,TGTGCCAGCTCGCCTCGCCCGCCCACTGAAGCTTTCTTT,many,TRBJ1-1,-,TRBV18
CASSWDFPGLRPSYEQYF,TGTGCCAGCAGCTGGGACTTCCCGGGACTGAGGCCGTCCTACGAGCAGTACTTC,few,TRBJ2-7,-,TRBV7-9
CASTQGPNNEQFF,TGTGCCAGCACCCAGGGGCCCAACAATGAGCAGTTCTTC,many,TRBJ2-1,-,TRBV7-2
CASSQEYGEAFF,TGTGCCAGCAGCCAAGAATACGGAGAAGCTTTCTTT,few,TRBJ1-1,-,TRBV3-1
CASSPYRGNTGELFF,TGTGCCAGCTCACCGTATAGGGGCAACACCGGGGAGCTGTTTTTT,-,TRBJ2-2,-,TRBV18
CASSQRAESSGNTIYF,TGCGCCAGCAGCCAACGGGCGGAGAGCTCTGGAAACACCATATATTTT,-,TRBJ1-3,-,TRBV4-3
CASSFRGADGNTIYF,TGTGCCAGCAGTTTTCGGGGGGCAGATGGAAACACCATATATTTT,-,TRBJ1-3,-,TRBV27
CATSDSGTSGGLRPGEQFF,TGTGCCACCAGTGATTCCGGGACTAGCGGGGGGCTTAGGCCCGGTGAGCAGTTCTTC,-,TRBJ2-1,TRBD2,TRBV24-1
CASSLGAQGNEQFF,TGCGCCAGCAGCTTGGGGGCGCAAGGCAATGAGCAGTTCTTC,many,TRBJ2-1,-,TRBV5-1
CSARPGQNFREQYF,TGCAGTGCGAGGCCGGGACAGAACTTTCGGGAGCAGTACTTC,-,TRBJ2-7,TRBD1,TRBV20-1
CASTPNARSNEQFF,TGTGCCAGCACCCCAAACGCCCGGTCCAATGAGCAGTTCTTC,many,TRBJ2-1,-,TRBV3-1
CASRGTENTGELFF,TGTGCCAGCAGAGGGACGGAGAACACCGGGGAGCTGTTTTTT,few,TRBJ2-2,-,TRBV6-1
CASSPGQGFEQYF,TGTGCCAGCTCACCGGGACAGGGATTCGAGCAGTACTTC,few,TRBJ2-7,TRBD1,TRBV18
CASSFQIAGGYNEQFF,TGTGCCAGCAGTTTTCAAATAGCGGGGGGGTACAATGAGCAGTTCTTC,many,TRBJ2-1,TRBD2,TRBV28
CASRPGLATGELFF,TGTGCCAGCAGACCCGGACTAGCGACCGGGGAGCTGTTTTTT,-,TRBJ2-2,TRBD2,TRBV12-3/TRBV12-4
CASGLGQAPGGVITDTQYF,TGTGCCAGCGGCTTGGGACAGGCGCCCGGTGGGGTGATCACAGATACGCAGTATTTT,many,TRBJ2-3,TRBD1,TRBV6-1
CASSQGGAGWYNEQFF,TGTGCCAGCAGCCAAGGCGGGGCAGGGTGGTACAATGAGCAGTTCTTC,few,TRBJ2-1,-,TRBV4-2
CASGNRGGRETQYF,TGTGCCAGCGGCAACCGGGGGGGCCGGGAGACCCAGTACTTC,-,TRBJ2-5,TRBD2,TRBV7-9
CASSSLPTGNTEAFF,TGTGCCAGCAGTTCCCTACCGACGGGGAACACTGAAGCTTTCTTT,few,TRBJ1-1,-,TRBV28
CASSPGRVYGYTF,TGTGCCAGCAGTCCGGGACGGGTCTATGGCTACACCTTC,few,TRBJ1-2,-,TRBV12-3/TRBV12-4
CASSSVGQPQHF,TGTGCCAGCAGCTCGGTGGGGCAGCCCCAGCATTTT,many,TRBJ1-5,-,TRBV7-2
CASSISQGAGELFF,TGTGCCAGCAGTATTTCTCAGGGGGCCGGGGAGCTGTTTTTT,few,TRBJ2-2,TRBD1,TRBV2
CASSISGVTGELFF,TGTGCCAGCTCGATATCCGGGGTTACCGGGGAGCTGTTTTTT,many,TRBJ2-2,-,TRBV7-9
CASSWGAGTGLYEQYF,TGTGCCAGCAGTTGGGGGGCCGGGACGGGTCTCTACGAGCAGTACTTC,many,TRBJ2-7,-,TRBV11-1
CASSARQGAIPEQYF,TGTGCCAGCAGCGCCCGACAGGGGGCGATTCCCGAGCAGTACTTC,-,TRBJ2-7,TRBD1,TRBV7-9
CAISDDSSNNYGYTF,TGTGCCATCAGTGACGACAGTAGCAATAACTATGGCTACACCTTC,many,TRBJ1-2,-,TRBV10-3
CASSQSGPQGLYNEQFF,TGCGCCAGCAGTCAATCTGGCCCACAGGGCCTTTACAATGAGCAGTTCTTC,-,TRBJ2-1,-,TRBV23-1
CASRPILHTDTQYF,TGTGCCAGCAGGCCCATACTCCACACAGATACGCAGTATTTT,many,TRBJ2-3,-,TRBV6-1
CASTLPATAIGYTF,TGTGCCAGCACCCTCCCAGCAACCGCTATTGGCTACACCTTC,few,TRBJ1-2,-,TRBV11-2
CASSQGVGQGYTEAFF,TGTGCCAGCAGCCAGGGGGTGGGGCAGGGTTACACTGAAGCTTTCTTT,many,TRBJ1-1,-,TRBV4-2
CASSPTADSEAFF,TGTGCCAGCTCACCAACGGCAGACTCTGAAGCTTTCTTT,-,TRBJ1-1,-,TRBV18
CASSRRSSGETQYF,TGTGCCAGCAGCCGTCGGTCCAGCGGAGAGACCCAGTACTTC,few,TRBJ2-5,-,TRBV3-1
CASRPGVVDQYF,TGTGCCAGCAGACCCGGGGTAGTCGACCAGTACTTC,many,TRBJ2-5,-,TRBV6-2/TRBV6-3